What follows are 6 T cell receptor beta chains derived from one specimen sequenced in a study of CD8+ T cells in alopecia areata. Treatment denoted: oral pan-JAK inhibitor, 5-10 mg twice daily. Following extraction, RNA underwent reverse transcription to cDNA, which served as the sequencing template. Clones were read by immunoSEQ multiplex PCR, and TCRdb kept only the in-frame ones, dropping some. The data show approximately 190,000 clones, nearly 60% seen once. The sample was CD4+ T cells sorted from blood, taken at week 24, from a patient treated with tofacitinib. These receptors were obtained from a human donor with alopecia areata.

The rearrangement joins TRBV4-1 to TRBJ2-5; a possible D gene is TRBD2 (5 bases). V lost 1 base and J lost 3, with 6 bases in between. Germline assignment: CDR1 MGHRA and CDR2 YSYEKL. The CDR3 length is 13 residues. Here the CDR3 DNA reads TGCGCCAGCAGCCAAGGAGCGGAAGAGACCCAGTACTTC. Amino acids: CASSQGAEETQYF.

The rearrangement links TRBV2 to TRBJ2-5; 8 bases are shared with TRBD1. The ends lost 4 bases at V and 7 bases at J; junction bases unmatched: 8. The germline V gene has CDR1 SNHLY and CDR2 FYNNEI. The CDR3 has 14 amino acids. This chain's CDR3 is CASSAGQELLTQYF. The CDR3 DNA is TGTGCCAGCAGTGCGGGACAGGAGTTGCTGACCCAGTACTTC. Combining the CDR3 with reference TRBV2 and TRBJ2-5 gives the whole variable domain EPEVTQTPSHQVTQMGQEVILRCVPISNHLYFYWYRQILGQKVEFLVSFYNNEISEKSEIFDDQFSVERPDGSNFTLKIRSTKLEDSAMYFCASSAGQELLTQYFGPGTRLLVL.

CDR3 sequence (DNA): TGTGCCAGCAGCTTAGCGGGATACAAAAACATTCAGTACTTC. It encodes CASSLAGYKNIQYF. The rearrangement uses TRBV7-2 and TRBJ2-4; D is unresolved. V was trimmed by 0 bases and J by 3 bases, leaving 6 bases between them. The CDR3 totals 14 residues. In germline, CDR1 is SGHTA, CDR2 FQGNSA.

The rearrangement uses TRBV5-1 and TRBJ2-1; no reliable D call. Germline lookup yields CDR1 SGHRS and CDR2 YFSETQ. V lost 0 bases to trimming and J lost 6 bases, with 13 bases between them. CDR3 length: 15 amino acids. The CDR3 here is CASSLETMERNEQFF. The CDR3 DNA reads as TGCGCCAGCAGCTTGGAGACGATGGAACGCAATGAGCAGTTCTTC.

V and J are TRBV9 and TRBJ2-1; TRBD1 aligns across 7 bases. CDR1 and CDR2 (germline): SGDLS, YYNGEE. Trimming cost V 2 bases and J 4 bases; bases outside gene matches: 9. The CDR3 totals 16 residues. This CDR3 reads CASSVRDSSYYNEQFF. In nucleotides, the CDR3 is TGTGCCAGCAGCGTCCGGGACAGTTCGTATTACAATGAGCAGTTCTTC.

The rearrangement uses TRBV4-1 and TRBJ2-3; D unresolved. Germline V gives CDR1 MGHRA, CDR2 YSYEKL. Trimming took off 4 bases at V and 0 bases at J, with 11 bases between the two ends. CDR3 length: 15 residues. The CDR3 loop reads CASSPQIHSTDTQYF. CDR3 nucleotides: TGCGCCAGCAGCCCCCAAATCCATAGCACAGATACGCAGTATTTT.